Listed here are 5 T cell receptor beta chains from one sample, sequenced in a study of T-cell memory formation after mild COVID-19. TCRdb reprocessed the 5' RACE reads with MiXCR, giving one entry per CDR3 protein. The table shows some 200,000 distinct CDR3 sequences, with approximately 10% occurring only once. The material sequenced was PBMCs or a T cell subset sorted from them (not recorded which). These receptors all come from a man aged 18-30 years who had mild COVID-19 (a few samples of this study predate the infection). Cell type and time point are not known.

The V and J genes are TRBV20-1 and TRBJ1-2, with TRBD1 as a possible D gene (6 bases). Between the trimmed V and J ends, which lost 8 bases and 4 bases, there was a span of 11 bases. The CDR3 consists of 11 residues. CDR1 is DFQATT and CDR2 is SNEGSKA in the germline V gene (reference sequence). The CDR3 loop reads CSPGQLYGYTF. The CDR3 region has the DNA TGCAGTCCAGGACAGCTCTATGGCTACACCTTC.

The chain joins TRBV21-1 to TRBJ1-4. TRBV21-1 is classified as a pseudogene. This CDR3 spans 16 amino acids. CDR3 loop: CASRKGGPPLIEKLFF. CDR3 DNA sequence: TGTGCCAGCAGAAAAGGCGGGCCACCACTAATAGAAAAACTGTTTTTT.

In its sample, this clonotype was seen many times. The J gene is TRBJ2-5, the V gene TRBV5-1; D unresolved. With 1 base removed from V and 0 bases from J, the gap between germline ends came to 10 bases. The CDR3 contains 15 residues. The V gene's germline CDR1 is SGHRS and CDR2 YFSETQ. The CDR3 DNA reads TGCGCCAGCAGCTTGTCCCCGATATACCAAGAGACCCAGTACTTC. Translation: CASSLSPIYQETQYF.

Ten or more counts support this clonotype. V is TRBV12-3 or TRBV12-4 and J is TRBJ1-2; TRBD1 matches 11 bases. V lost 6 bases and J lost 0; bases outside the gene matches: 9. The CDR3 contains 17 residues. CDR3 loop: CASRVLPGQGANYGYTF. DNA of the CDR3: TGTGCCAGCAGGGTACTCCCGGGACAGGGGGCTAACTATGGCTACACCTTC.

This sequence joins TRBV7-9 and TRBJ2-3, with a weak D call TRBD2 (6 bases). Looked up from germline, CDR1 is SEHNR and CDR2 is FQNEAQ (reference sequence). CDR3 length equals 15 residues. V was cut by 8 bases and J by 1 base, with 16 bases left in between. For the CDR3, the DNA is TGTGCCAGCTGGAGGGCTACGGGGGGCACAGATACGCAGTATTTT. Translating it yields CASWRATGGTDTQYF.